The source of this TCR beta chain is a study of Ad26.COV2.S vaccination and SARS-CoV-2 variants listed by TCRdb under 2021. Background for the entire study: Vaccine-arm donors were drawn from COV1001, a multicentre, randomized, double-blind, placebo-controlled phase I-IIa trial of Ad26.COV2.S in healthy adults. Dosing of Ad26.COV2.S was intramuscular, at either 5x10^10 or 1x10^11 viral particles, delivered as one shot or as two shots spaced 56 days apart. TCRbeta repertoire sequencing was used to assess the specificity and breadth of SARS-CoV-2-reactive T cell receptors after Ad26.COV2.S vaccination. A total of 32 samples were included in the TCR-sequenced set, comprising roughly 19 Ad26.COV2.S vaccine recipients, 5 placebo recipients and 8 SARS-CoV-2 convalescent individuals. Participants in the trial were split at random into five groups of five each, receiving low-dose or high-dose Ad26.COV2.S once or twice, or else placebo on both occasions. Blinding of investigators to trial group allocation was maintained during experiments and outcome assessment. Findings and caveats that apply to the study as a whole: The study was not powered for comparison of responses between vaccine doses or regimens. After vaccination, spike-specific CD8+ and CD4+ T cell responses were reported to show substantial breadth. Comparable non-spike TCR breadth was observed between vaccine and placebo recipients, consistent with only spike being contained in the vaccine. The authors noted that total T cell responses may have been underestimated by the TCR breadth and depth analyses. Ad26.COV2.S recipients had higher spike-specific TCR breadth than placebo recipients (P = 0.0014).

As to this clone: There is no known antigen for this receptor. There are no base qualities to consult, and no much larger clone falls within one base.

TCRbeta CDR3 regions were sequenced with the immunoSEQ Assay. After extraction, genomic DNA underwent amplification by bias-controlled multiplex PCR, followed by high-throughput sequencing. The paper's processing steps were these. To quantify the absolute abundance of each unique TCRbeta CDR3 region, sequences were collapsed and filtered. T cell fraction was estimated by normalizing TCRbeta template counts to usable DNA, with usable DNA measured through amplification of reference genes found in all nucleated cells. Repertoire TCRs were annotated as SARS-CoV-2-specific when V gene, CDR3 amino acid sequence and J gene were exactly matched to a known reactive TCR set. MIRA supplied the reference SARS-CoV-2 TCR set, which was filtered for enrichment in COVID-19-positive ImmuneCODE repertoires so that public or cross-reactive TCRs were removed. Drawing on the MIRA antigens, annotated TCRs were analysed further at the level of specific ORF or position within ORF. Breadth was defined as annotated unique rearrangements over total unique productive rearrangements; depth was the summed frequency of those rearrangements. Two-sided Wilcoxon rank-sum tests were applied when comparing TCR breadth between groups. TCRdb retrieved this table from immuneACCESS and kept in-frame rearrangements only. Not all clones are present; in checked studies, unresolved V genes account for under half, and no reason is known for the remainder. D and trimming were read from the DNA, whereas the V and J calls and clone size are those reported in that table. The sample has more than 350,000 clones on record, 80% to 95% of them singletons. The ten largest clonotypes hold more than 9% of the sample.

The sample's treatment or condition, from its label and the paper: 19 received Ad26.COV2.S at low or high dose, single or two shots; about five received placebo; per-sample allocation not given. For vaccine and placebo recipients, the sequenced repertoires came from samples collected on day 63 after the first injection. Cohort 1b enrolled fewer than 30 adults aged 18-55 years at a single site in Boston, USA, between 29 July and 7 August 2020. Ad26.COV2.S was a replication-incompetent adenovirus type 26 vector expressing a prefusion-stabilized SARS-CoV-2 spike protein from the original Wuhan strain. Sequenced material: peripheral blood, taken in a trial of Ad26.COV2.S vaccine versus placebo. The receptor was derived from a person between 18 and 59 years old who received the Ad26.COV2.S COVID-19 vaccine or a placebo.

The CDR3 sequence is CASSLNRAKNIQYF. The nucleotides read TGTGCCAGCAGCCTGAACCGGGCCAAAAACATTCAGTACTTC. The receptor chain draws on TRBV7-2 and TRBJ2-4; no confident D gene assignment can be made. V is shortened by 5 bases, J by 1 base, and the region joining them spans 9 bases. Sequences SGHTA (CDR1) and FQGNSA (CDR2) are obtained from the germline V gene. The CDR3 holds 14 amino acids from the cysteine to the phenylalanine. This entry keeps only the CDR3 DNA: 42 bases, framed from base 1.